This TCR beta chain originates from a study of blood T cells in healthy people across ages. The study, taken as a whole, reports: Roughly linear age-related decline in beta diversity appeared, significant by age 40. With unsorted PBMCs, a conclusive comparison of naive versus antigen-experienced cells was not possible.

The CDR3 sequence is 11 residues long. V lost 4 bases and J lost 3, with 7 bases in between. Germline V CDR1 and CDR2: SQVTM, ANQGSEA. For the second PCR, which ran for about 7 to 11 cycles, a sample-barcoded 5' primer and a J-beta primer mix were used. MiXCR was run by TCRdb on the 5' RACE reads, yielding one entry per CDR3 protein. Of hundreds of thousands of distinct CDR3 sequences listed, more than 25% are singletons. In this sample, this clonotype turned up a few times. The antigen is not known. The V call is TRBV29-1, the J call TRBJ2-7; unclear D gene. The specimen sequenced was blood. The origin of this receptor is a woman older than 75 in good health. CDR3 loop: CSVGQFYEQYF. CDR3 DNA: TGCAGCGTTGGTCAGTTCTACGAGCAGTACTTC.